This entry features one T cell receptor beta chain sequence. In germline, CDR1 is SEHNR, CDR2 FQNEAQ (reference sequence). The ends were cut back, 4 bases at V and 0 bases at J, with 7 bases in the middle. The CDR3 runs to 14 residues. This record belongs to a study of pediatric ulcerative colitis. Data came from immunoSEQ multiplex PCR; TCRdb stores just in-frame clones and leaves some out. The sample includes 50,000 to 65,000 clones, 86% of them seen just once. Sequenced: blood. The V call is TRBV7-9, the J call TRBJ2-4; D unresolved. The clonotype was recovered from a boy between 10 and 17 years old with severe ulcerative colitis. The CDR3 nucleotides are TGTGCCAGCAGCTCCAGAGAAGCCAAAAACATTCAGTACTTC. It yields the protein CASSSREAKNIQYF.